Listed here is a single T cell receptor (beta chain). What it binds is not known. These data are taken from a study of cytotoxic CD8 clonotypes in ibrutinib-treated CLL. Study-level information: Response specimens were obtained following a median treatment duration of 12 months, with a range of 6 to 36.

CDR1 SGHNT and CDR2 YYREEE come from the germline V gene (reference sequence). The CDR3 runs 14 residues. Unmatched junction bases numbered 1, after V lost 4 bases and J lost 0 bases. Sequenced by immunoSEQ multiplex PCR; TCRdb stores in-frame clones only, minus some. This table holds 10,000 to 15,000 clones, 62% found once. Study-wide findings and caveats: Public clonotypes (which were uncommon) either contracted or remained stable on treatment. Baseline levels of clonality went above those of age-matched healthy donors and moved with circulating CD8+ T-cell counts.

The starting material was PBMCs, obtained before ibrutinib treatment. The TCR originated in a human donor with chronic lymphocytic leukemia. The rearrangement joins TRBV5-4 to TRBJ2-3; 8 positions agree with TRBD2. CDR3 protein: CASSRGGSTDTQYF. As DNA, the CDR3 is TGTGCCAGCAGCCGGGGGGGGAGCACAGATACGCAGTATTTT.